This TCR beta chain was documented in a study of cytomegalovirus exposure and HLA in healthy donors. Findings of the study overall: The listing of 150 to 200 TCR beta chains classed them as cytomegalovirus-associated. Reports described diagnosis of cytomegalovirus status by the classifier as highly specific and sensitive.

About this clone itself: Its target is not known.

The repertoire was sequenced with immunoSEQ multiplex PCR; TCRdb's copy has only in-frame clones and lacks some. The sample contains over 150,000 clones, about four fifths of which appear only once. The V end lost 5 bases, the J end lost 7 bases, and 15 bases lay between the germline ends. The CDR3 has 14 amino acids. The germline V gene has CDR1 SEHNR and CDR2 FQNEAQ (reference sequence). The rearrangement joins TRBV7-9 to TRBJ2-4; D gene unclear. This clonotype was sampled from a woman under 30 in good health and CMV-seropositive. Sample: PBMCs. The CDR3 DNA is TGTGCCAGCAGCGACGGCAGGTTACGGAACATTCAGTACTTC. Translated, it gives CASSDGRLRNIQYF.